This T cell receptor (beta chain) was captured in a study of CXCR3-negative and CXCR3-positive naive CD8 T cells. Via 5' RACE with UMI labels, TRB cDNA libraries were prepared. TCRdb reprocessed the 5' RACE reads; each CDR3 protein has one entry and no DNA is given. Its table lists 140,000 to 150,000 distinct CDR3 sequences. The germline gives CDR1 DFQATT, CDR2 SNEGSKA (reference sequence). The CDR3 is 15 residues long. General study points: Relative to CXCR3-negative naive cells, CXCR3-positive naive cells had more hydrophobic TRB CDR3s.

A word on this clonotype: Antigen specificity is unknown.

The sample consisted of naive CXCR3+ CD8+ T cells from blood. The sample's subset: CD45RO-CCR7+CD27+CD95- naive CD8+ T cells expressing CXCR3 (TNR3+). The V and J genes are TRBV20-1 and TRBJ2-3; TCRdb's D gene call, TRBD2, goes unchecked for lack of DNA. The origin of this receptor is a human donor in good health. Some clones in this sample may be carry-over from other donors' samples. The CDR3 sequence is CSAPGAGGPSDTQYF.